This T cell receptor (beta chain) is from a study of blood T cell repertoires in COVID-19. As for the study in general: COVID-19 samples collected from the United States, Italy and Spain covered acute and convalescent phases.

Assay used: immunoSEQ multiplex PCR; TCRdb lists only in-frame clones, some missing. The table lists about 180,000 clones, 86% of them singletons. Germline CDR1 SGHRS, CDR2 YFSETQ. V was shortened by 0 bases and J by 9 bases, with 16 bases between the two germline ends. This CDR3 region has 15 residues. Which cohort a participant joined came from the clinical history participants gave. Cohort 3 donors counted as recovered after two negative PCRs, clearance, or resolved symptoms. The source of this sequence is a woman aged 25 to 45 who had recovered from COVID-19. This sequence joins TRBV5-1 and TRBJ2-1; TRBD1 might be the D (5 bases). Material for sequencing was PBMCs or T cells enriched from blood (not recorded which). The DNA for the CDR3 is TGCGCCAGCAGCTTGGGAGACCAGGGTAGGAGTGAGCAGTTCTTC. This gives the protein CASSLGDQGRSEQFF.